The 22 T cell receptor beta chains below come from one sample, sequenced in a study of Graves' ophthalmopathy and Graves' hyperthyroidism. For repertoire sequencing, the TCR beta CDR3 regions were amplified from RNA transcripts. The first round was an RT-PCR with HTBI primers, and the second round was a multiplex PCR. Via MiXCR, TCRdb re-called the multiplex PCR reads, giving one row per CDR3 protein. This table has about 600,000 distinct CDR3 sequences, roughly 40% appearing once. The sequenced material came from peripheral blood or thyroid tissue (not recorded which). These receptors were taken from an adult man with Graves' hyperthyroidism.

With respect to this clonotype: Germline and junction disagree at one end, which may indicate a read error. The J gene is TRBJ2-5, the V gene TRBV5-1, with D perhaps matching TRBD1 (6 bases). Germline V gene data show CDR1 as SGHRS and CDR2 as YFSETQ. This CDR3 is built from 13 residues. DNA of the CDR3: TGTGGCAGCAGCTTACAGGGACAAGAGACCCAGTACTTC. Its protein product is CGSSLQGQETQYF.

Only a few counts were recorded for this clonotype. CDR3 sequence (DNA): TGCGCCAGCAGCACGGACAGGGGGCCTGATCAGCCCCAGCATTTT. Translated: CASSTDRGPDQPQHF. V usage is TRBV4-1 and J usage is TRBJ1-5; 11 bases match TRBD1. V was pared by 5 bases and J by 5 bases, with 5 bases of the junction left unmatched. Germline assignment: CDR1 MGHRA and CDR2 YSYEKL. The CDR3 totals 15 residues.

This clonotype was detected a few times. This chain links TRBV5-1 with TRBJ2-5, with 9 positions matching TRBD2. Germline lookup yields CDR1 SGHRS and CDR2 YFSETQ. The V and J ends lost 4 bases and 5 bases, in that order; junction bases with no gene match: 6. The CDR3 is made up of 14 amino acids. CDR3 DNA: TGCGCCAGCAGCCCAGGGACTAGCATCGAGACCCAGTACTTC. It yields the protein CASSPGTSIETQYF.

This clonotype was seen more than once but under ten times. The chain combines TRBV29-1 with TRBJ2-3; 9 bases are shared with TRBD2. Germline V gives CDR1 SQVTM, CDR2 ANQGSEA. V gave up 5 bases and J gave up 4 bases; unmatched junction bases: 4. The CDR3 runs 13 residues. The CDR3, as DNA: TGCAGCGTTAGTAGCGGGAGCGCAGATACGCAGTATTTT. Its protein is CSVSSGSADTQYF.

In regard to this clonotype: This may be a read error: a much more frequent sequence differs by one nucleotide. The chain recombines TRBV12-3 or TRBV12-4 with TRBJ1-2; no firm D call. The CDR3 has 13 amino acids. Here the CDR3 reads CASSFWGNYGYAF. The CDR3 DNA is TGTGCCAGCAGTTTTTGGGGAAACTATGGCTACGCCTTC.

The gene calls are TRBV7-9 and TRBJ2-5; 11 positions agree with TRBD1. The ends lost 5 bases at V and 5 bases at J; junction bases unmatched: 7. Germline V gene sequence: CDR1 SEHNR, CDR2 FQNEAQ (reference sequence). This CDR3 comprises 15 residues. CDR3 loop: CASSRTGGKRETQYF. The CDR3 DNA reads TGTGCCAGCAGCCGGACAGGGGGCAAAAGGGAGACCCAGTACTTC.

This clonotype was seen many times. The gene calls are TRBV29-1 and TRBJ1-2; D is ambiguous. The CDR3 totals 14 residues. Trimming took 1 base from V and 6 from J, leaving 15 bases between them. CDR1 is SQVTM, CDR2 ANQGSEA, per germline. CDR3 DNA: TGCAGCGTTGAAGCGGGCAGACGCACTCATGGCTACACCTTC. Protein: CSVEAGRRTHGYTF. Full variable domain (remainder filled in from reference TRBV29-1 and TRBJ1-2): SAVISQKPSRDICQRGTSLTIQCQVDSQVTMMFWYRQQPGQSLTLIATANQGSEATYESGFVIDKFPISRPNLTFSTLTVSNMSPEDSSIYLCSVEAGRRTHGYTFGSGTRLTVV.

Concerning this clonotype itself: No conserved phenylalanine or tryptophan ends this CDR3, so it is likely a read error. No DNA is shown, since the ends of the CDR3 on it are uncertain; the CDR3 is the one TCRdb lists. This chain uses TRBV29-1 with TRBJ1-4. The CDR3 sequence runs 10 residues, both termini included. Germline V CDR1 and CDR2: SQVTM, ANQGSEA. The CDR3: CSVVGGPGFD.

This clonotype was counted ten times or more. The rearrangement uses TRBV11-2 and TRBJ1-1; D might be TRBD1 (6 bases). V dropped 4 bases and J dropped 0 bases, with 15 bases sitting between them. Germline CDR1 reads SGHAT; CDR2 reads FQNNGV. CDR3 length equals 16 residues. CDR3 nucleotides: TGTGCCAGCAGCTCATCGCCGGGACACCTGAACACTGAAGCTTTCTTT. Residues: CASSSSPGHLNTEAFF.

This clonotype was detected a few times. This chain links TRBV5-1 with TRBJ2-2, with 12 bases that match TRBD2. Germline V CDR1 and CDR2: SGHRS, YFSETQ. J gave up 6 bases and V 4 bases, and 4 bases lay outside the gene matches. This CDR3 is 15 amino acids long. CDR3 region: CASSTLAGGPGELFF. CDR3 in DNA: TGCGCCAGCAGCACCCTAGCGGGGGGGCCCGGGGAGCTGTTTTTT. Variable domain in full (rest from reference TRBV5-1 and TRBJ2-2): KAGVTQTPRYLIKTRGQQVTLSCSPISGHRSVSWYQQTPGQGLQFLFEYFSETQRNKGNFPGRFSGRQFSNSRSEMNVSTLELGDSALYLCASSTLAGGPGELFFGEGSRLTVL.

The rearrangement links TRBV6-5 to TRBJ2-2, with 8 bases aligning to TRBD1. V shed 6 bases, J shed 5 bases, and the junction held 5 bases outside the gene matches. The CDR3 length is 14 residues. Germline CDR1 and CDR2: MNHEY and SVGAGI. The CDR3 nucleotides are TGTGCCAGCAGCCGGGGACAGGAGACCGGGGAGCTGTTTTTT. This translates into CASSRGQETGELFF.

This clonotype was seen only once. This chain uses TRBV2 with TRBJ1-1, with 12 nucleotides matching TRBD1. Trimming at V came to 5 bases and at J to 4 bases, leaving 8 bases not matched to a gene. Germline CDR1 reads SNHLY; CDR2 reads FYNNEI. The CDR3 is made up of 16 amino acids. The CDR3 here is CASSRGDRGLVTEAFF. DNA for the CDR3: TGTGCCAGCAGTCGCGGGGACAGGGGGCTCGTCACTGAAGCTTTCTTT.

In DNA form, the CDR3 reads TGCGCCAGCAGCCAAATAAAGGCCCCGGCCGGGGAGCAGTACTTC. Translation gives CASSQIKAPAGEQYF. The chain combines TRBV4-1 with TRBJ2-7; D ambiguous. The germline CDR1 and CDR2 sequences are MGHRA and YSYEKL. Trimming left V 2 bases short and J 7 bases short, with 18 bases between. This CDR3 is built from 15 residues.

The chain employs TRBV13 and TRBJ1-4, with TRBD1 matching 10 bases. Germline V lookup: CDR1 PRHDT, CDR2 FYEKMQ (reference sequence). The CDR3 is 16 amino acids. J gave up 8 bases and V 5 bases, and 11 bases lay outside the gene matches. CDR3 DNA: TGTGCCAGCAGCCCTCTCGCCGGGACAGGGGAAGAAAAACTGTTTTTT. Translation gives CASSPLAGTGEEKLFF.

In this sample, this clonotype turned up many times. The chain recombines TRBV6-5 with TRBJ2-5; 8 bases are shared with TRBD2. This CDR3 region has 14 residues. The J segment lost 7 bases and the V segment lost 2 bases, leaving 6 bases of the junction unmatched. CDR1 is MNHEY and CDR2 is SVGAGI in the germline V gene. CDR3 protein: CASSYGGGIGTQYF. CDR3 bases: TGTGCCAGCAGTTACGGCGGGGGGATCGGGACCCAGTACTTC.

This clonotype was detected a few times. This rearrangement joins TRBV20-1 to TRBJ1-2; 7 bases line up with TRBD1. Trimming took 3 bases from V and 5 from J; bases not matched to a gene: 9. The CDR3 consists of 14 residues. Germline V lookup: CDR1 DFQATT, CDR2 SNEGSKA (reference sequence). The DNA of the CDR3 is TGCAGTGCTAGGGTCCAGGGGGGGGAGTATGGCTACACCTTC. Amino acid sequence: CSARVQGGEYGYTF.

V usage is TRBV29-1 and J usage is TRBJ1-5; D is ambiguous. Germline CDR1 is SQVTM and CDR2 is ANQGSEA. The CDR3 is 14 amino acids. V was pared by 7 bases and J by 2 bases, with 15 bases between. The CDR3 region has the DNA TGCAGCGGAACTAGCGGGAGTGGCAATCAGCCCCAGCATTTT. Translated: CSGTSGSGNQPQHF. The full variable domain, in which reference TRBV29-1 and TRBJ1-5 provide the parts outside the CDR3, is SAVISQKPSRDICQRGTSLTIQCQVDSQVTMMFWYRQQPGQSLTLIATANQGSEATYESGFVIDKFPISRPNLTFSTLTVSNMSPEDSSIYLCSGTSGSGNQPQHFGDGTRLSIL.

This clonotype was seen only a few times. The CDR3 DNA follows: TGTGCCAGCTCACCAATGGAGCAGACTAACTATGGCTACACCTTC. Its translation: CASSPMEQTNYGYTF. The genes are TRBV18 and TRBJ1-2; D is ambiguous. V was shortened by 2 bases and J by 0 bases, with 10 bases between the two germline ends. This CDR3 region has 15 residues. CDR1 is KGHSH and CDR2 is LQKENI in the germline V gene.

The J gene is TRBJ1-5, the V gene TRBV7-9; the D gene is possibly TRBD1 (6 bases). V was cut by 4 bases and J by 4 bases, with 14 bases left in between. Germline-derived CDR1 and CDR2 are SEHNR and FQNEAQ (reference sequence). The CDR3 is 15 residues long. In nucleotides, the CDR3 is TGTGCCAGCAGCTCCGGCCCGACAGGAAATCAGCCCCAGCATTTT. Translation gives CASSSGPTGNQPQHF.

This clonotype was counted ten times or more. V and J are TRBV7-9 and TRBJ2-7; TRBD1 might be the D (6 bases). Trimming removed 0 bases from V and 4 bases from J, with 13 bases in between. Germline loops: CDR1 SEHNR, CDR2 FQNEAQ (reference sequence). This CDR3 region has 15 residues. CDR3 sequence reads: CASSLAVGAGYEQYF. CDR3 sequence (DNA): TGTGCCAGCAGCTTAGCTGTGGGGGCAGGGTACGAGCAGTACTTC.

The chain uses TRBV25-1 and TRBJ1-2; TRBD1 might be the D (5 bases). CDR1 MGHDK and CDR2 SYGVNS come from the germline V gene. V lost 5 bases to trimming and J lost 0 bases, with 16 bases between them. CDR3 length: 16 residues. The CDR3 nucleotides read TGTGCCAGCAGTAAACCGGGACGGAGAGCTAACTATGGCTACACCTTC. Translation: CASSKPGRRANYGYTF.

The V call is TRBV27, the J call TRBJ2-5; tentatively, D is TRBD1 (7 bases). The V gene lost 3 bases and the J gene lost 2 bases, with 13 bases spanning the gap. This CDR3 region has 15 residues. Germline V CDR1 and CDR2: MNHEY, SMNVEV (reference sequence). This CDR3 is CASSLGGQQQETQYF. CDR3 DNA: TGTGCCAGCAGTTTGGGGGGACAGCAGCAAGAGACCCAGTACTTC.